The clone carrying this TCR beta chain was seen only a few times. The target antigen is unknown. This entry is derived from a study of molecular identifiers for immune sequencing clone quantification. Making the bulk TCR libraries relied on previously described methods and listed TCR primers. TCRdb called the PCR reads again in MiXCR, with one record for every CDR3 protein. In the table there are about 510,000 distinct CDR3 sequences, around 23% of which are singletons. Germline assignment: CDR1 MGHRA and CDR2 YSYEKL. J lost 5 bases, V lost 1 base, and 10 bases had no gene match. The CDR3 runs to 16 residues. Study-wide points: Clones above 20 RNA copies contained over 99% of effector molecules and under 1% of naive molecules. Approximately 1 million naive cells reportedly did not prevent detection of spiked Jurkat TCR RNA from one cell. Underestimation of highly expanded clone sizes could arise where identical TCR molecules share a barcode.

The chain recombines TRBV4-1 with TRBJ2-5, with 7 bases lining up with TRBD2. Sequencing was done on a sample of naive CD8+ T cells from blood, with Jurkat cell RNA spiked in. Subset specified: FACS-sorted CD8+CD4-CCR7+CD45RA+ naive T cells. The sequence came from a human donor in good health. Some libraries in this study had Jurkat cell RNA spiked in. CDR3 in amino acids: CASSQVFPGEGETQYF. The CDR3 region has the DNA TGCGCCAGCAGCCAAGTTTTCCCGGGGGAGGGGGAGACCCAGTACTTC.